Presented here are 24 T cell receptor beta chains from one specimen sequenced in a study of blood T cell repertoires in COVID-19. The data were produced by immunoSEQ multiplex PCR, yet TCRdb's version contains in-frame clones alone and is incomplete. This sample yields 260,000 or so clones, of which roughly four fifths are seen a single time; roughly 8% belongs to the top ten. Specimen: peripheral blood. These receptors were collected from a woman of 80 years or more with COVID-19, enrolled during active disease.

Details on this clone: This same CDR3 is encoded by further DNA sequences in the sample. The chain carries TRBV5-1 and TRBJ1-1, with no clear D. The CDR3 has 14 amino acids. The V and J ends lost 0 bases and 2 bases respectively, with 8 bases between them. Per germline, CDR1 SGHRS and CDR2 YFSETQ. As DNA, the CDR3 is TGCGCCAGCAGCTTGGTTGCGATCAACACTGAAGCTTTCTTT. This gives the protein CASSLVAINTEAFF.

This chain links TRBV27 with TRBJ1-1; D is ambiguous. Germline assignment: CDR1 MNHEY and CDR2 SMNVEV (reference sequence). V dropped 5 bases and J dropped 3 bases, with 19 bases sitting between them. The CDR3 length is 16 residues. This chain's CDR3 is CASSPRTGRDDTEAFF. CDR3 DNA sequence: TGTGCCAGCAGTCCCCGGACGGGGAGAGATGACACTGAAGCTTTCTTT.

The chain has TRBV28 and TRBJ1-1; D is undetermined. Germline CDR1 and CDR2: MDHEN and SYDVKM. The CDR3 runs to 14 residues. Trimming cost V 8 bases and J 4 bases, with 17 bases left between them. Here the CDR3 reads CASLSLGRRTEAFF. The CDR3 coding sequence is TGTGCCAGCCTAAGTTTAGGGAGACGCACTGAAGCTTTCTTT.

This clone has just one count. J is TRBJ1-5 and V is TRBV28, with 8 nucleotides matching TRBD1. V gave up 6 bases and J gave up 6 bases; unmatched junction bases: 7. The CDR3 spans 14 residues. Germline CDR1 MDHEN, CDR2 SYDVKM. The CDR3 nucleotides are TGTGCCAGCAGATCTCAGGGGGCTGGTCAGCCCCAGCATTTT. Residues: CASRSQGAGQPQHF.

This clone was found once. The chain links TRBV28 to TRBJ1-1; 7 bases align to TRBD1. Germline-derived CDR1 and CDR2 are MDHEN and SYDVKM. The CDR3 is 12 residues long. The J segment lost 11 bases and the V segment lost 2 bases, leaving 5 bases of the junction unmatched. CDR3 in amino acids: CASSLRGPRAFF. CDR3 sequence (DNA): TGTGCCAGCAGTTTAAGGGGGCCGCGGGCTTTCTTT. Supplemented by reference TRBV28 and TRBJ1-1, the full variable domain reads DVKVTQSSRYLVKRTGEKVFLECVQDMDHENMFWYRQDPGLGLRLIYFSYDVKMKEKGDIPEGYSVSREKKERFSLILESASTNQTSMYLCASSLRGPRAFFGQGTRLTVV.

This clone was picked up a small number of times. This chain uses TRBV7-8 with TRBJ2-5; 8 bases line up with TRBD2. Germline-derived CDR1 and CDR2 are SGHVS and FQNEAQ. With V trimmed by 5 bases and J by 5 bases, 10 bases remained unmatched. The CDR3 is made up of 15 amino acids. The CDR3: CASSERELGRETQYF. The DNA of the CDR3 is TGTGCCAGCAGCGAGCGGGAGTTGGGGCGGGAGACCCAGTACTTC.

V and J are TRBV4-3 and TRBJ2-2; D is possibly TRBD2 (6 bases). This CDR3 is built from 14 residues. Trimming pared 0 bases from V and 5 bases from J, leaving 7 bases between. Per the germline V gene, CDR1 is LGHNA and CDR2 is YSLEER. The CDR3 loop reads CASSQDSGTGELFF. The DNA for the CDR3 is TGCGCCAGCAGCCAAGACAGCGGGACCGGGGAGCTGTTTTTT.

This chain joins TRBV10-3 and TRBJ1-2; D gene uncertain. The germline V and J ends were trimmed by 0 bases and 8 bases, with 4 bases remaining between them. Germline CDR1 reads ENHRY; CDR2 reads SYGVKD. The CDR3 is 11 amino acids. CDR3 region: CAISESSGYTF. CDR3 in DNA: TGTGCCATCAGTGAGTCGTCAGGCTACACCTTC.

This clone has only a few counts. The gene calls are TRBV6-5 and TRBJ1-1, with D unresolved. Trimming left V 6 bases short and J 4 bases short, with 15 bases between. The germline gives CDR1 MNHEY, CDR2 SVGAGI. The CDR3 is made up of 14 amino acids. CDR3 DNA sequence: TGTGCCAGCAGGTTGGCCAATTCCGCCACTGAAGCTTTCTTT. Protein: CASRLANSATEAFF.

The chain combines TRBV5-4 with TRBJ1-2; 10 nucleotides align to TRBD1. V was clipped by 4 bases and J by 7 bases; unmatched bases: 7. This CDR3 is built from 14 residues. Germline V gene lookup returns CDR1 SGHNT and CDR2 YYREEE (reference sequence). CDR3 amino acids: CASSARDRGGGYTF. The CDR3 DNA is TGTGCCAGCAGCGCCCGGGACAGGGGTGGTGGCTACACCTTC.

The chain recombines TRBV7-9 with TRBJ1-1; TRBD1 is a possible D gene (5 bases). Germline V CDR1 and CDR2: SEHNR, FQNEAQ (reference sequence). This CDR3 has 14 amino acids. With 5 bases removed from V and 0 bases from J, the gap between germline ends came to 10 bases. CDR3 amino acids: CASSGGLLNTEAFF. The CDR3 DNA sequence: TGTGCCAGCAGCGGGGGACTCCTGAACACTGAAGCTTTCTTT.

This clone was counted only a few times. This rearrangement joins TRBV27 to TRBJ2-5; no definite D call. Trimming left V 0 bases short and J 7 bases short, with 9 bases between. There are 13 residues in the CDR3. Germline V gene data show CDR1 as MNHEY and CDR2 as SMNVEV (reference sequence). The CDR3 here is CASSLSIRGTQYF. The CDR3 DNA is TGTGCCAGCAGTTTATCCATCCGCGGGACCCAGTACTTC.

The CDR3 reads CATSRGRGTMNTEAFF. CDR3 coding DNA: TGTGCCACCAGCCGAGGAAGGGGGACCATGAACACTGAAGCTTTCTTT. The chain carries TRBV15 and TRBJ1-1, with TRBD1 as a possible D gene (6 bases). V gave up 5 bases and J gave up 0 bases, with 16 bases separating them. Germline V gene data show CDR1 as LNHNV and CDR2 as YYDKDF (reference sequence). The CDR3 is 16 residues long.

This sequence joins TRBV29-1 and TRBJ1-5; 9 bases agree with TRBD1. In germline, CDR1 is SQVTM, CDR2 ANQGSEA. The CDR3 is 13 residues long. V trimming: 7 bases; J trimming: 2 bases; junction bases outside the gene matches: 3. The CDR3 loop is CSATGGGNQPQHF. In nucleotides, the CDR3 is TGCAGCGCCACAGGGGGCGGCAATCAGCCCCAGCATTTT. Looking up the rest from reference TRBV29-1 and TRBJ1-5 gives the full variable domain: SAVISQKPSRDICQRGTSLTIQCQVDSQVTMMFWYRQQPGQSLTLIATANQGSEATYESGFVIDKFPISRPNLTFSTLTVSNMSPEDSSIYLCSATGGGNQPQHFGDGTRLSIL.

The chain recombines TRBV3-1 (or the pseudogene TRBV3-2) with TRBJ2-7; D is unclear. Germline lookup yields CDR1 LGHDT and CDR2 YNNKEL (reference sequence). V lost 4 bases and J 4 bases, leaving 8 bases between the germline ends. This CDR3 contains 12 residues. CDR3 amino acids: CASSLYAYEQYF. CDR3 sequence (DNA): TGTGCCAGCAGCCTCTACGCATACGAGCAGTACTTC.

The chain joins TRBV20-1 to TRBJ2-7; 9 nucleotides line up with TRBD1. In germline, CDR1 is DFQATT, CDR2 SNEGSKA (reference sequence). The length of the CDR3 is 13 residues. V shed 3 bases, J shed 3 bases, and the junction held 3 bases outside the gene matches. CDR3 coding DNA: TGCAGTGCTAGTACAGGGGGCCGCTACGAGCAGTACTTC. Residues: CSASTGGRYEQYF.

V usage is TRBV12-3 or TRBV12-4 and J usage is TRBJ1-1, with a tentative D call TRBD1 (6 bases). The CDR3 totals 13 residues. Trimming cost V 3 bases and J 11 bases, with 16 bases left between them. Here the CDR3 reads CASSLVSTGHAFF. Here the CDR3 DNA reads TGTGCCAGCAGTTTGGTTAGCACAGGGCACGCTTTCTTT.

This sequence joins TRBV18 and TRBJ1-2, with D possibly being TRBD1 (5 bases). V lost 3 bases and J lost 3, with 8 bases in between. The CDR3 contains 13 residues. Germline V gene data show CDR1 as KGHSH and CDR2 as LQKENI. The CDR3 nucleotides read TGTGCCAGCTCACCGGGGCCTGACTATGGCTACACCTTC. This encodes CASSPGPDYGYTF.

V and J are TRBV7-3 and TRBJ1-1; 10 bases agree with TRBD1. The CDR3 length is 13 residues. CDR1 and CDR2 from the germline V gene are SGHTA and FQGTGA. Trimming took 5 bases from V and 6 from J; bases not matched to a gene: 3. The CDR3 nucleotides read TGTGCCAGCAGCCGGGACAGGGGATCTGAAGCTTTCTTT. Protein: CASSRDRGSEAFF.

The J gene is TRBJ1-6, the V gene TRBV2, with 11 nucleotides matching TRBD1. Germline V lookup: CDR1 SNHLY, CDR2 FYNNEI. The CDR3 is 16 amino acids. The V segment lost 5 bases and the J segment 6 bases; nucleotides outside the gene matches: 6. The CDR3 here is CASSYGQGAGNSPLHF. The CDR3 bases are TGTGCCAGCAGTTACGGACAGGGGGCAGGTAATTCACCCCTCCACTTT. Filled out from reference TRBV2 and TRBJ1-6, the complete variable domain reads EPEVTQTPSHQVTQMGQEVILRCVPISNHLYFYWYRQILGQKVEFLVSFYNNEISEKSEIFDDQFSVERPDGSNFTLKIRSTKLEDSAMYFCASSYGQGAGNSPLHFGNGTRLTVT.

The chain links TRBV7-3 to TRBJ2-2, with 12 nucleotides matching TRBD1. This CDR3 region has 17 residues. J lost 3 bases, V lost 0 bases, and 2 bases had no gene match. CDR1 and CDR2 from the germline V gene are SGHTA and FQGTGA. This CDR3 reads CASSLTRDRGHTGELFF. The CDR3 DNA reads TGTGCCAGCAGCTTAACCCGGGACAGGGGGCACACCGGGGAGCTGTTTTTT.

The V and J genes are TRBV27 and TRBJ1-3; no firm D call. Trimming took 5 bases from V and 4 from J, leaving 9 bases between them. Germline V gene data show CDR1 as MNHEY and CDR2 as SMNVEV (reference sequence). CDR3 length: 13 amino acids. The CDR3, as DNA: TGTGCCAGCAGTACCCGCCAGGGAAACACCATATATTTT. This translates into CASSTRQGNTIYF.

This clone was detected only a few times. The chain is built from TRBV28 and TRBJ1-6, with 7 bases that match TRBD1. The germline CDR1 and CDR2 sequences are MDHEN and SYDVKM. V gave up 5 bases and J gave up 10 bases; unmatched junction bases: 8. The CDR3 is made up of 14 amino acids. In DNA, the CDR3 is TGTGCCAGCAGTCCCCCAGGGGGTGGATCACCCCTCCACTTT. This gives the protein CASSPPGGGSPLHF.

The chain joins TRBV28 to TRBJ2-3; 11 nucleotides line up with TRBD2. Germline CDR1 is MDHEN and CDR2 is SYDVKM. The CDR3 runs 17 residues. V was clipped by 6 bases and J by 5 bases; unmatched bases: 13. The DNA of the CDR3 is TGTGCCAGCAGCCTTAGTTTACTAGCGGGAGCGGTAGATACGCAGTATTTT. This translates into CASSLSLLAGAVDTQYF.